Included here is one T cell receptor beta chain sequence, with context. This CDR3 has 17 amino acids. In germline, CDR1 is LGHDT, CDR2 YNNKEL (reference sequence). V lost 6 bases, J lost 0 bases, and 17 bases lay in between. The data originate from a study of blood T cell repertoires in COVID-19. In the study's own analysis: Scientists estimated how many nucleated cells there were by amplifying reference gene primers. Data came from immunoSEQ multiplex PCR; TCRdb stores just in-frame clones and leaves some out. That table is the source of V, J and clone size, and D and trimming were worked out from the DNA. The data contain approximately 100,000 clones, about 85% of them singletons.

This sequence was found in an elderly woman with acute or convalescent COVID-19. The chain combines TRBV3-1 (or the pseudogene TRBV3-2) with TRBJ1-4, with D tentatively TRBD1 (5 bases). Sample: peripheral blood. In nucleotides, the CDR3 is TGTGCCAGCAGTCCACGGACATATTCCCCAACTAATGAAAAACTGTTTTTT. It codes for CASSPRTYSPTNEKLFF.